A single sample gave rise to the 21 T cell receptor beta chains below, sequenced in a study of blood T cell repertoires in COVID-19. Method: immunoSEQ multiplex PCR; TCRdb's copy keeps in-frame clones and lacks some. Here the sample spans just under 65,000 clones, roughly 82% being singletons. Source material: peripheral blood. The receptors were sampled from a human donor in a cohort sampled during active COVID-19.

The J gene is TRBJ2-3, the V gene TRBV19; D uncertain. V lost 4 bases, J lost 2 bases, and 4 bases lay in between. Germline lookup yields CDR1 LNHDA and CDR2 SQIVND (reference sequence). This CDR3 is 12 amino acids long. The CDR3 reads CASSTYTDTQYF. CDR3 coding DNA: TGTGCCAGTAGTACCTACACAGATACGCAGTATTTT. The full variable domain, its missing parts supplied by reference TRBV19 and TRBJ2-3, is DGGITQSPKYLFRKEGQNVTLSCEQNLNHDAMYWYRQDPGQGLRLIYYSQIVNDFQKGDIAEGYSVSREKKESFPLTVTSAQKNPTAFYLCASSTYTDTQYFGPGTRLTVL.

The chain links TRBV27 to TRBJ1-3; possible D gene TRBD1, 5 bases. V dropped 0 bases and J dropped 4 bases, with 10 bases sitting between them. Germline CDR1 is MNHEY and CDR2 is SMNVEV (reference sequence). The CDR3 contains 15 residues. CDR3 loop: CASSLSGARGNTIYF. DNA for the CDR3: TGTGCCAGCAGTTTATCTGGGGCGCGCGGAAACACCATATATTTT.

This clone was observed a handful of times. V is TRBV7-8 and J is TRBJ1-5; D not resolved. Trimming took off 1 base at V and 2 bases at J, with 9 bases between the two ends. The CDR3 covers 15 residues. Germline CDR1 SGHVS, CDR2 FQNEAQ. For the CDR3, the DNA is TGTGCCAGCAGCTTAGGACTCGGTGGCAATCAGCCCCAGCATTTT. This translates into CASSLGLGGNQPQHF. Combining the CDR3 with reference TRBV7-8 and TRBJ1-5 gives the whole variable domain GAGVSQSPRYKVAKRGQDVALRCDPISGHVSLFWYQQALGQGPEFLTYFQNEAQLDKSGLPSDRFFAERPEGSVSTLKIQRTQQEDSAVYLCASSLGLGGNQPQHFGDGTRLSIL.

The sample holds one count of this clone. A read error may produce the germline difference seen at one junction end. V and J are TRBV6-5 and TRBJ2-1; no clear D. This CDR3 spans 15 amino acids. From germline, CDR1 is MNHEY and CDR2 SVGAGI. The DNA for the CDR3 is TGTGCCAGCAGTGACTCAGTGGCCCTTTGGAATGAGCAGTTCTTC. It translates to CASSDSVALWNEQFF.

The rearrangement links TRBV19 to TRBJ1-1, with TRBD1 matching 7 bases. Germline V CDR1 and CDR2: LNHDA, SQIVND (reference sequence). V was pared by 2 bases and J by 0 bases, with 3 bases of the junction left unmatched. The CDR3 consists of 15 residues. The CDR3 sequence: CASSIRGPLNTEAFF. The CDR3 nucleotides are TGTGCCAGTAGTATAAGGGGGCCTCTGAACACTGAAGCTTTCTTT.

The rearrangement links TRBV7-2 to TRBJ2-3; D remains unclear. Trimming removed 2 bases at V and 6 bases at J, with 6 bases between. From germline, CDR1 is SGHTA and CDR2 FQGNSA. The CDR3 sequence is 12 residues long. The chain's CDR3 is CASSLYVDTQYF. The DNA of the CDR3 is TGTGCCAGCAGCTTATATGTTGATACGCAGTATTTT.

V and J are TRBV28 and TRBJ1-2; D remains ambiguous. The length of the CDR3 is 13 residues. Germline-derived CDR1 and CDR2 are MDHEN and SYDVKM. Trimming took off 4 bases at V and 8 bases at J, with 14 bases between the two ends. The CDR3 is CASSSQPARGYTF. CDR3 sequence (DNA): TGTGCCAGCAGTTCTCAGCCAGCTAGGGGCTACACCTTC.

The CDR3 DNA reads as TGTGCCAGCAGCCCGACGGCGGGGGCCGGGGAGCTGTTTTTT. It is translated as CASSPTAGAGELFF. V gene TRBV7-2 combines with J gene TRBJ2-2, with 7 nucleotides matching TRBD2. The CDR3 is 14 residues long. Germline V gene lookup returns CDR1 SGHTA and CDR2 FQGNSA. With V trimmed by 5 bases and J by 6 bases, 6 bases remained unmatched. The whole variable domain, remainder taken from reference TRBV7-2 and TRBJ2-2, is GAGVSQSPSNKVTEKGKDVELRCDPISGHTALYWYRQSLGQGLEFLIYFQGNSAPDKSGLPSDRFSAERTGGSVSTLTIQRTQQEDSAVYLCASSPTAGAGELFFGEGSRLTVL.

The V call is TRBV6-5, the J call TRBJ2-3, with 8 bases aligning to TRBD2. Germline values: CDR1 MNHEY, CDR2 SVGAGI. V lost 6 bases and J lost 3; bases outside the gene matches: 8. The CDR3 covers 15 residues. The CDR3 sequence: CASRSGGARTDTQYF. Here the CDR3 DNA reads TGTGCCAGCAGATCGGGGGGGGCGAGGACAGATACGCAGTATTTT.

The chain carries TRBV18 and TRBJ2-4, with 8 bases identical to TRBD2. Germline trimming cut 5 bases from V and 0 bases from J; bases unmatched to any gene: 6. Germline values: CDR1 KGHSH, CDR2 LQKENI. The length of the CDR3 is 16 residues. CDR3 DNA: TGTGCCAGCTCATCAGCGGGAGATCTAGCCAAAAACATTCAGTACTTC. It codes for CASSSAGDLAKNIQYF.

The chain recombines TRBV2 with TRBJ2-1, with TRBD2 matching 8 bases. V was clipped by 0 bases and J by 13 bases; unmatched bases: 17. The CDR3 spans 17 residues. Germline CDR1 reads SNHLY; CDR2 reads FYNNEI. DNA of the CDR3: TGTGCCAGCAGTGAAGCGGTTCTGGGGGGCGGGGGGTACGCCCAGTTCTTC. Translated: CASSEAVLGGGGYAQFF.

This chain links TRBV11-2 with TRBJ2-3; 8 nucleotides match TRBD2. The CDR3 covers 15 residues. Germline V lookup: CDR1 SGHAT, CDR2 FQNNGV. Trimming cost V 4 bases and J 6 bases; bases outside gene matches: 9. The CDR3 bases are TGTGCCAGCAGCTCTACCGGGGGGGCATGGGATACGCAGTATTTT. Protein product: CASSSTGGAWDTQYF.

J is TRBJ2-3 and V is TRBV20-1; tentative D call: TRBD2 (5 bases). Trimming pared 3 bases from V and 5 bases from J, leaving 18 bases between. The germline gives CDR1 DFQATT, CDR2 SNEGSKA (reference sequence). CDR3 size: 15 residues. The CDR3 DNA reads as TGCAGTGCTAGTGGGCTACCGCCTAGCCGAGATACGCAGTATTTT. This encodes CSASGLPPSRDTQYF.

This clone was picked up one time. The CDR3 is CASSFRTGPNEKLFF. For the CDR3, the DNA is TGTGCCAGCAGCTTTCGGACAGGGCCTAATGAAAAACTGTTTTTT. This chain connects TRBV5-5 to TRBJ1-4; 8 nucleotides match TRBD1. The CDR3 spans 15 residues. Looked up from germline, CDR1 is SGHKS and CDR2 is YYEKEE (reference sequence). V lost 2 bases to trimming and J lost 3 bases; unmatched junction nucleotides: 3.

The chain joins TRBV5-1 to TRBJ2-7; D may be TRBD2 (6 bases). CDR1 is SGHRS and CDR2 is YFSETQ in the germline V gene. This CDR3 is 13 amino acids long. V was clipped by 4 bases and J by 3 bases, with 11 bases between them. The CDR3 is CASSRAGNYEQYF. The CDR3 DNA reads TGCGCCAGCAGCCGGGCGGGGAACTACGAGCAGTACTTC.

The chain is built from TRBV5-1 and TRBJ2-5; TRBD2 aligns across 8 bases. CDR1 is SGHRS and CDR2 is YFSETQ in the germline V gene. CDR3 size: 17 residues. V gave up 0 bases and J gave up 2 bases; unmatched junction bases: 9. The CDR3 nucleotides are TGCGCCAGCAGCTTGGGGACGGCGGGGGGTTGGCAAGAGACCCAGTACTTC. Translation gives CASSLGTAGGWQETQYF.

V and J are TRBV9 and TRBJ2-7; 9 bases align to TRBD1. The CDR3 runs 15 residues. J gave up 6 bases and V 4 bases, and 11 bases lay outside the gene matches. CDR1 and CDR2 (germline): SGDLS, YYNGEE. The DNA for the CDR3 is TGTGCCAGCAGCTCTGCCGGGACAGGGTGGCGCGAGCAGTACTTC. It yields the protein CASSSAGTGWREQYF.

The J gene is TRBJ2-2, the V gene TRBV7-8; 7 bases are a match to TRBD2. From germline, CDR1 is SGHVS and CDR2 FQNEAQ. This CDR3 contains 16 residues. With V trimmed by 0 bases and J by 8 bases, 9 bases remained unmatched. In nucleotides, the CDR3 is TGTGCCAGCAGCTTAGCGCTAGGACTAGGGCCTGGGGAGCTGTTTTTT. It encodes CASSLALGLGPGELFF.

Only one count was recorded for this clone. The V gene is TRBV3-1 (or the pseudogene TRBV3-2), the J gene TRBJ2-2; 7 nucleotides line up with TRBD2. This CDR3 region has 15 residues. Unmatched junction bases numbered 5, after V lost 1 base and J lost 6 bases. Germline V gives CDR1 LGHDT, CDR2 YNNKEL (reference sequence). The CDR3 spells CASSQGSGVAGELFF. The CDR3 DNA reads TGTGCCAGCAGCCAAGGAAGCGGGGTGGCCGGGGAGCTGTTTTTT.

This clone occurred once. This chain joins TRBV27 and TRBJ2-7, with a tentative D call TRBD2 (6 bases). The V and J ends lost 3 bases and 0 bases respectively, with 15 bases between them. The CDR3 consists of 16 residues. From germline, CDR1 is MNHEY and CDR2 SMNVEV (reference sequence). The CDR3 nucleotides are TGTGCCAGCAGTTTCACCGGGACTCCAAGCTCCTACGAGCAGTACTTC. Translation gives CASSFTGTPSSYEQYF.

At least ten counts were recorded for this clone. The chain uses TRBV3-1 (or the pseudogene TRBV3-2) and TRBJ2-2; possible D gene TRBD2, 6 bases. The CDR3 is made up of 16 amino acids. V was trimmed by 4 bases and J by 5 bases, leaving 17 bases between them. Germline lookup yields CDR1 LGHDT and CDR2 YNNKEL (reference sequence). CDR3 residues: CASSPARGSATGELFF. The CDR3 nucleotides are TGTGCCAGCAGCCCTGCGCGGGGATCGGCGACCGGGGAGCTGTTTTTT.